This TCR beta chain is from a study of blood T cells in healthy people across ages. The authors ran a second PCR of about 6 to 11 cycles using a sample-barcoded 5' primer and a J-beta primer mix. Each CDR3 protein is one row after TCRdb ran MiXCR on the 5' RACE reads. This sample yields about 570,000 distinct CDR3 sequences, of which about 28% are seen a single time; about 3.9% belongs to the top ten. General study results and limits: Unsorted PBMC material precluded a definitive naive versus antigen-experienced comparison.

The germline CDR1 and CDR2 sequences are WSHSY and SAAADI. The CDR3 totals 14 residues. V was clipped by 0 bases and J by 8 bases, with 11 bases between them. Healthy Caucasian individuals from Russia aged roughly 6 to 90 were enrolled as donors. As concerns this clonotype: The target antigen is unknown.

This sample was shared with a second study, whose subject was T cells of mothers and their children.

The receptor's source is a boy between 2 and 10 years old in good health. The chain links TRBV10-2 to TRBJ2-1; the D is unclear. Sequences were obtained from blood. The CDR3 sequence is CASSESNSLDEQFF. The CDR3 DNA reads TGCGCCAGCAGTGAGTCGAACTCTCTGGATGAGCAGTTCTTC.